This passage covers 17 T cell receptor beta chains from one sample sequenced in a study of immune heterogeneity within non-small cell lung tumors. Amplification of the TCR beta CDR3 was achieved through multiplex PCR with 32 V and 13 J primers. TCRdb re-derived calls from the multiplex PCR reads in MiXCR, one entry per CDR3 protein. Of about 3,000 distinct CDR3 sequences in the sample, about a quarter are singletons; the top ten hold 16%. Template input was genomic DNA from bulk tumor (around 640 ng per sample). In surgery, several biopsies were collected from each primary tumor at widely spaced sites. The study cohort was described as untreated, and its members had newly diagnosed non-small cell lung cancer. They went on to have curative surgery. Sequences were obtained from lung tumor tissue. The source is a female donor with non-small cell lung cancer.

By its share, this clonotype is medium-sized. The chain recombines TRBV15 with TRBJ1-2; tentative D call: TRBD1 (6 bases). This CDR3 has 15 amino acids. Trimming took 4 bases from V and 2 from J, leaving 14 bases between them. CDR1 and CDR2 from the germline V gene are LNHNV and YYDKDF (reference sequence). The chain's CDR3 is CATSKADRQNYGYTF. The CDR3 DNA sequence: TGTGCCACCAGCAAGGCCGACAGGCAAAACTATGGCTACACCTTC.

By share, this clonotype ranks as large. J is TRBJ1-1 and V is TRBV12-3 or TRBV12-4; 7 nucleotides match TRBD1. Losses at the gene ends were 7 bases for V and 5 bases for J; bases not matched to a gene: 10. The CDR3 has 14 residues. The CDR3 is CASTVTGIRTEAFF. As DNA, the CDR3 is TGTGCCAGCACGGTGACAGGGATTAGGACTGAAGCTTTCTTT.

The chain combines TRBV28 with TRBJ1-3; D call uncertain. CDR1 is MDHEN, CDR2 SYDVKM, per germline. Trimming took off 5 bases at V and 9 bases at J, with 11 bases between the two ends. The CDR3 has 12 amino acids. The CDR3 sequence: CASSTLLRTIYF. CDR3 nucleotide sequence: TGTGCCAGCAGTACCTTGCTCCGCACCATATATTTT.

This clonotype showed up just a few times. V usage is TRBV10-2 and J usage is TRBJ1-5, with 7 nucleotides matching TRBD1. The CDR3 sequence is 15 residues long. V lost 5 bases, J lost 1 base, and 5 bases stayed unmatched. CDR1 and CDR2 from the germline V gene are WSHSY and SAAADI. The CDR3 DNA sequence: TGCGCCAGCAGTTGGGACAGTCAAAGCAATCAGCCCCAGCATTTT. Translated: CASSWDSQSNQPQHF.

This chain joins TRBV5-5 and TRBJ1-5, with D hard to call. This CDR3 has 13 amino acids. Trimming cost V 1 base and J 4 bases, with 6 bases left between them. Germline CDR1 reads SGHKS; CDR2 reads YYEKEE (reference sequence). CDR3 sequence: CASSLTSNQPQHF. CDR3 coding DNA: TGTGCCAGCAGCTTGACCTCGAATCAGCCCCAGCATTTT.

The V call is TRBV11-2, the J call TRBJ2-5, with 7 bases lining up with TRBD1. The CDR3 contains 17 residues. Trimming took 0 bases from V and 5 from J; bases not matched to a gene: 12. The germline gives CDR1 SGHAT, CDR2 FQNNGV. The CDR3 reads CASSLDVDDRVAETQYF. The CDR3, as DNA: TGTGCCAGCAGCTTAGATGTAGATGACAGGGTGGCGGAGACCCAGTACTTC.

This clonotype ranks as medium-sized (0.01 to 0.1%). The chain has TRBV11-2 and TRBJ1-2; TRBD1 might be the D (6 bases). The CDR3 is made up of 14 amino acids. Germline loops: CDR1 SGHAT, CDR2 FQNNGV. Trimming took 5 bases from V and 0 from J, leaving 10 bases between them. In nucleotides, the CDR3 is TGTGCCAGCAGCCGGGGGCTTTCTAACTATGGCTACACCTTC. It yields the protein CASSRGLSNYGYTF.

This clonotype rates as medium-sized. Its ends do not fully match the called genes, so a read error is possible. This chain connects TRBV6-1 to TRBJ1-5; 9 bases are shared with TRBD1. Germline values: CDR1 MNHNS, CDR2 SASEGT. The CDR3 has 17 amino acids. Written as DNA, the CDR3 is TGTGCCAGCAGTGAACGGGGGGACAGGGTGAGCAGTCAGCCCCAGCATTTT. Translation: CASSERGDRVSSQPQHF.

As regards this clonotype: Being one base from a much bigger clone, this may be a read error. This chain links TRBV6-1 with TRBJ2-7; tentative D call: TRBD2 (5 bases). V was trimmed by 10 bases and J by 5 bases, leaving 21 bases between them. CDR3 length equals 14 residues. The V gene's germline CDR1 is MNHNS and CDR2 SASEGT. CDR3 residues: CATLWHGRLDEQYF. CDR3 DNA sequence: TGTGCCACTCTTTGGCATGGGAGATTAGACGAGCAGTACTTC.

The chain links TRBV5-1 to TRBJ2-3; the D gene is possibly TRBD1 (5 bases). CDR3 length: 16 residues. V was cut by 4 bases and J by 0 bases, with 15 bases left in between. Germline CDR1 reads SGHRS; CDR2 reads YFSETQ. In DNA, the CDR3 is TGCGCCAGCAGCCCCGACGGACATTCTAGCACAGATACGCAGTATTTT. This gives the protein CASSPDGHSSTDTQYF.

The chain combines TRBV6-2 or TRBV6-3 with TRBJ2-3; D perhaps matches TRBD2 (5 bases). Germline loops: CDR1 MNHEY, CDR2 SVGEGT. The CDR3 sequence is 16 residues long. V lost 4 bases, J lost 1 base, and 15 bases lay in between. CDR3 sequence reads: CASSFRPPGGTDTQYF. CDR3 bases: TGTGCCAGCAGTTTCCGTCCCCCCGGGGGCACAGATACGCAGTATTTT.

Within the sample, this clonotype is medium-sized. The V call is TRBV6-5, the J call TRBJ1-2; D not resolved. The ends were cut back, 2 bases at V and 1 base at J, with 2 bases in the middle. Germline V gene sequence: CDR1 MNHEY, CDR2 SVGAGI. The CDR3 is 12 amino acids. CDR3 coding DNA: TGTGCCAGCAGTTACCATAACTATGGCTACACCTTC. As protein: CASSYHNYGYTF.

As to this clonotype: One end of the junction fails to match germline, which may point to a read error. J is TRBJ2-5 and V is TRBV28; tentatively, D is TRBD1 (5 bases). The germline CDR1 and CDR2 sequences are MDHEN and SYDVKM. The CDR3 runs 14 residues. Here the CDR3 DNA reads TGTGCCGGCAGTTTATGGGGCCCTCAGGAGACCCAGTACTTC. It translates to CAGSLWGPQETQYF.

This clonotype has just a few counts. The chain couples TRBV20-1 to TRBJ2-7; weak D call: TRBD1 (5 bases). V dropped 6 bases and J dropped 3 bases, with 15 bases sitting between them. This CDR3 region has 13 residues. Germline lookup yields CDR1 DFQATT and CDR2 SNEGSKA (reference sequence). CDR3 sequence reads: CSASGDRYYEQYF. The CDR3 bases are TGCAGTGCCAGTGGAGACAGATACTACGAGCAGTACTTC.

Concerning this clonotype itself: A much larger clone lies a single base off, so this may be a read error. The chain carries TRBV28 and TRBJ2-7, with a possible D match to TRBD2 (6 bases). Trimming took 3 bases from V and 1 from J, leaving 13 bases between them. The CDR3 length is 15 residues. CDR1 MDHEN and CDR2 SYDVKM come from the germline V gene. The CDR3 loop is CASSLLTRLSYEQYF. CDR3 coding DNA: TGTGCCAGCAGTTTGTTGACTAGATTATCCTACGAGCAGTACTTC.

This clonotype is categorized as large. V gene TRBV6-6 combines with J gene TRBJ1-1; TRBD1 matches at 7 bases. The CDR3 has 14 amino acids. Germline trimming cut 0 bases from V and 4 bases from J; bases unmatched to any gene: 2. Germline lookup yields CDR1 MNHNY and CDR2 SVGAGI (reference sequence). DNA for the CDR3: TGTGCCAGCAGTTACTCGGCAGGGGGCACTGAAGCTTTCTTT. It translates to CASSYSAGGTEAFF.

This clonotype has a handful of counts. This chain links TRBV2 with TRBJ2-1, with 9 nucleotides matching TRBD2. The CDR3 runs to 18 residues. CDR1 and CDR2 (germline): SNHLY, FYNNEI. With 6 bases clipped from V and 4 bases from J, the junction kept 16 bases outside the gene matches. The CDR3 spells CASRFTGTSRIAYNEQFF. In nucleotides, the CDR3 is TGTGCCAGCAGATTCACCGGGACTAGCAGGATCGCATACAATGAGCAGTTCTTC.